The 17 T cell receptor beta chains in this list originate from one sample, sequenced in a study of blood T cell repertoires in COVID-19. TCRdb keeps only in-frame clones here, not all; method: immunoSEQ multiplex PCR. The table has 150,000 to 200,000 clones, more than 80% seen once. Sequences were obtained from peripheral blood. Source of these receptors: a man aged 55 to 70 with acute or convalescent COVID-19.

Only a few counts were recorded for this clone. The CDR3 sequence is CASSDNTVNEQFF. CDR3 coding DNA: TGTGCCAGCAGTGATAACACAGTCAATGAGCAGTTCTTC. V and J are TRBV2 and TRBJ2-1; D is uncertain. The CDR3 length is 13 residues. V was clipped by 3 bases and J by 6 bases, with 9 bases between them. Germline CDR1 SNHLY, CDR2 FYNNEI.

The chain combines TRBV6-2 or TRBV6-3 with TRBJ1-6; D not certain. The germline CDR1 and CDR2 sequences are MNHEY and SVGEGT. The CDR3 is made up of 14 amino acids. The V and J ends lost 6 bases and 7 bases respectively, with 13 bases between them. The CDR3 loop is CASSPLLGNSPLHF. The CDR3 bases are TGTGCCAGCAGCCCCCTCCTCGGGAATTCACCCCTCCACTTT.

The gene calls are TRBV5-6 and TRBJ1-3; TRBD1 might be the D (5 bases). Looked up from germline, CDR1 is SGHDT and CDR2 is YYEEEE. This CDR3 contains 13 residues. Trimming took off 4 bases at V and 9 bases at J, with 14 bases between the two ends. The CDR3 loop reads CASSLVTQVTIYF. The CDR3 coding sequence is TGTGCCAGCAGCCTCGTTACACAGGTCACCATATATTTT.

In DNA form, the CDR3 reads TGCGCCAGCAGCCCGGACAGCCACCTCTATGGCTACACCTTC. The encoded protein is CASSPDSHLYGYTF. The chain has TRBV5-1 and TRBJ1-2, with D tentatively TRBD1 (6 bases). Trimming removed 4 bases at V and 4 bases at J, with 14 bases between. From germline, CDR1 is SGHRS and CDR2 YFSETQ. The CDR3 has 14 amino acids.

The chain employs TRBV6-2 or TRBV6-3 and TRBJ1-1; D not resolved. With 5 bases removed from V and 5 bases from J, the gap between germline ends came to 9 bases. The CDR3 length is 12 residues. Germline V gives CDR1 MNHEY, CDR2 SVGEGT. CDR3 sequence: CASSEFQTEAFF. CDR3 sequence (DNA): TGTGCCAGCAGTGAGTTTCAAACTGAAGCTTTCTTT.

CDR3 DNA: TGTGCCACCCAGAACAGGGAGGGTCAGCCCCAGCATTTT. The encoded protein is CATQNREGQPQHF. The V call is TRBV19, the J call TRBJ1-5; D possibly corresponds to TRBD1 (6 bases). The CDR3 length is 13 residues. The V gene lost 10 bases and the J gene lost 6 bases, with 16 bases spanning the gap. The germline V gene has CDR1 LNHDA and CDR2 SQIVND (reference sequence).

The chain joins TRBV2 to TRBJ2-2; 7 bases line up with TRBD2. The germline V gene encodes CDR1 SNHLY and CDR2 FYNNEI. J gave up 2 bases and V 6 bases, and 9 bases lay outside the gene matches. This CDR3 is built from 16 residues. CDR3 sequence reads: CASRDRDYINTGELFF. The CDR3 DNA is TGTGCCAGCAGGGACCGGGACTACATAAACACCGGGGAGCTGTTTTTT.

A remark on this clone: This specimen includes other DNA sequences encoding the same CDR3. This chain connects TRBV6-5 to TRBJ1-2; perhaps TRBD1 as D (6 bases). Germline CDR1 and CDR2: MNHEY and SVGAGI. The ends were cut back, 0 bases at V and 4 bases at J, with 6 bases in the middle. The CDR3 covers 13 residues. The CDR3 sequence: CASSYSRGYGYTF. In DNA, the CDR3 is TGTGCCAGCAGTTACTCCAGGGGCTATGGCTACACCTTC.

The CDR3 protein is CASSLRGEATNEKLFF. CDR3 DNA: TGCGCCAGCAGCTTGCGTGGAGAAGCAACTAATGAAAAACTGTTTTTT. J is TRBJ1-4 and V is TRBV5-1; the D is unclear. The CDR3 sequence is 16 residues long. From germline, CDR1 is SGHRS and CDR2 YFSETQ. The V end lost 1 base, the J end lost 0 bases, and 10 bases lay between the germline ends.

The V call is TRBV6-5, the J call TRBJ1-1; D gene uncertain. The CDR3 is made up of 14 amino acids. Germline CDR1 and CDR2: MNHEY and SVGAGI. Trimming took off 5 bases at V and 0 bases at J, with 10 bases between the two ends. The CDR3 region has the DNA TGTGCCAGCAGTCCGAGGGTGCTGAACACTGAAGCTTTCTTT. This gives the protein CASSPRVLNTEAFF.

The chain combines TRBV3-1 (or the pseudogene TRBV3-2) with TRBJ2-7, with 7 bases fitting TRBD2. The ends lost 4 bases at V and 4 bases at J; junction bases unmatched: 10. The germline V gene encodes CDR1 LGHDT and CDR2 YNNKEL (reference sequence). The CDR3 runs to 15 residues. CDR3 residues: CASSPGAGGGYEQYF. The CDR3 DNA follows: TGTGCCAGCAGCCCAGGTGCTGGGGGAGGGTACGAGCAGTACTTC.

The rearrangement uses TRBV4-1 and TRBJ2-1; D perhaps matches TRBD2 (5 bases). Looked up from germline, CDR1 is MGHRA and CDR2 is YSYEKL. This CDR3 has 12 amino acids. V lost 3 bases to trimming and J lost 9 bases, with 9 bases between them. CDR3 protein: CASSQTGSEQFF. The CDR3 DNA follows: TGCGCCAGCAGCCAGACTGGGAGTGAGCAGTTCTTC.

This clone was seen just once. The J gene is TRBJ2-2, the V gene TRBV24-1; 13 bases match TRBD2. Germline V gene sequence: CDR1 KGHDR, CDR2 SFDVKD. Trimming removed 5 bases from V and 1 base from J; junction bases left unmatched: 12. CDR3 length: 20 residues. In DNA form, the CDR3 reads TGTGCCACCAGTGCGGCCCCCGGGACTAGCGGGACCTGGAACACCGGGGAGCTGTTTTTT. Translated: CATSAAPGTSGTWNTGELFF.

The chain carries TRBV12-3 or TRBV12-4 and TRBJ1-6, with D perhaps matching TRBD1 (5 bases). Trimming left V 2 bases short and J 10 bases short, with 9 bases between. The length of the CDR3 is 13 residues. This CDR3 is CASSLWGSSPLHF. CDR3 bases: TGTGCCAGCAGTTTATGGGGCTCCTCACCCCTCCACTTT.

V and J are TRBV3-1 (or the pseudogene TRBV3-2) and TRBJ2-5, with 12 bases matching TRBD2. Germline values: CDR1 LGHDT, CDR2 YNNKEL (reference sequence). The CDR3 is 14 amino acids. With 2 bases clipped from V and 11 bases from J, the junction kept 6 bases outside the gene matches. CDR3 sequence: CASSQQRTSGDQYF. Here the CDR3 DNA reads TGTGCCAGCAGCCAACAGAGGACTAGCGGGGATCAGTACTTC.

The V and J genes are TRBV19 and TRBJ2-2; 7 bases match TRBD1. The CDR3 totals 15 residues. CDR1 LNHDA and CDR2 SQIVND come from the germline V gene (reference sequence). V shed 5 bases, J shed 5 bases, and the junction held 8 bases outside the gene matches. The CDR3, as DNA: TGTGCCAGTAGTGGCCAGGGACAGTGGACCGGGGAGCTGTTTTTT. Translating it yields CASSGQGQWTGELFF.

The chain has TRBV4-3 and TRBJ2-1; tentative D call: TRBD1 (5 bases). The CDR3 is made up of 15 amino acids. From germline, CDR1 is LGHNA and CDR2 YSLEER. V lost 6 bases to trimming and J lost 0 bases, with 12 bases between them. The CDR3 DNA reads TGCGCCAGCAGGGAAGGGGATAGCTCCTACAATGAGCAGTTCTTC. Protein sequence: CASREGDSSYNEQFF.